The 12 T cell receptor beta chains below all came from one sample that was sequenced in a study of shared clonotypes between healthy human individuals. Data came from immunoSEQ multiplex PCR; TCRdb stores just in-frame clones and leaves some out. The sample lists about 1 million clones, roughly 75% occurring once. Sequenced input: memory CD4+ T cells sorted from blood. Subset specified: CD45RA-negative fraction. The source is a man between 18 and 35 years old in good health.

This clone came up many times. J is TRBJ1-1 and V is TRBV29-1; perhaps TRBD1 as D (5 bases). Trimming shortened V by 3 bases and J by 5 bases, and 13 bases separated the two germline ends. The germline V gene has CDR1 SQVTM and CDR2 ANQGSEA. This CDR3 has 13 residues. The CDR3 region is CSVDGLGETEAFF. In nucleotides, the CDR3 is TGCAGCGTTGATGGTTTGGGGGAAACTGAAGCTTTCTTT.

The chain links TRBV13 to TRBJ2-7; the match to TRBD1 covers 7 bases. J was trimmed by 0 bases and V by 4 bases; bases with no gene match: 9. Germline V CDR1 and CDR2: PRHDT, FYEKMQ (reference sequence). CDR3 length equals 16 residues. CDR3 nucleotides: TGTGCCAGCAGCTCCCTCACCGGGACAGTCTCCTACGAGCAGTACTTC. Protein sequence: CASSSLTGTVSYEQYF.

V and J are TRBV4-3 and TRBJ2-7, with unresolved D. CDR3 length: 15 amino acids. The germline V gene has CDR1 LGHNA and CDR2 YSLEER. The V gene lost 0 bases and the J gene lost 1 base, with 10 bases spanning the gap. CDR3 sequence (DNA): TGCGCCAGCAGCCAAGATCGGGTAAGGTCCTACGAGCAGTACTTC. Protein product: CASSQDRVRSYEQYF.

The gene calls are TRBV7-3 and TRBJ1-1, with a possible D match to TRBD1 (5 bases). Germline CDR1 SGHTA, CDR2 FQGTGA. This CDR3 region has 15 residues. The germline V and J ends were trimmed by 3 bases and 4 bases, with 15 bases remaining between them. The CDR3: CASSFPPREGTEAFF. CDR3 sequence (DNA): TGTGCCAGCAGCTTCCCTCCCAGGGAAGGCACTGAAGCTTTCTTT.

The rearrangement links TRBV11-2 to TRBJ1-1; 10 nucleotides agree with TRBD1. Per germline, CDR1 SGHAT and CDR2 FQNNGV. J lost 1 base, V lost 5 bases, and 1 base had no gene match. This CDR3 contains 14 residues. CDR3 protein: CASSRQGANTEAFF. The CDR3 coding sequence is TGTGCCAGCAGCCGACAGGGGGCGAACACTGAAGCTTTCTTT. Filled out from reference TRBV11-2 and TRBJ1-1, the complete variable domain reads EAGVAQSPRYKIIEKRQSVAFWCNPISGHATLYWYQQILGQGPKLLIQFQNNGVVDDSQLPKDRFSAERLKGVDSTLKIQPAKLEDSAVYLCASSRQGANTEAFFGQGTRLTVV.

This clone was seen a handful of times. The V call is TRBV2, the J call TRBJ1-2; D unclear. Germline V gene data show CDR1 as SNHLY and CDR2 as FYNNEI. Trimming removed 6 bases from V and 2 bases from J, with 19 bases in between. The CDR3 has 16 residues. In DNA form, the CDR3 reads TGTGCCAGCAGCCGAGACTTCGGGTTCTCCAACTATGGCTACACCTTC. Translation gives CASSRDFGFSNYGYTF.

V gene TRBV7-2 combines with J gene TRBJ2-1; D might be TRBD1 (6 bases). CDR3 length: 16 residues. Germline CDR1 SGHTA, CDR2 FQGNSA. Trimming shortened V by 5 bases and J by 5 bases, and 19 bases separated the two germline ends. In DNA form, the CDR3 reads TGTGCCAGCAGCCGGGAACCGGGACAACGAGACAATGAGCAGTTCTTC. It yields the protein CASSREPGQRDNEQFF. The full variable domain, completed using reference TRBV7-2 and TRBJ2-1, is GAGVSQSPSNKVTEKGKDVELRCDPISGHTALYWYRQSLGQGLEFLIYFQGNSAPDKSGLPSDRFSAERTGGSVSTLTIQRTQQEDSAVYLCASSREPGQRDNEQFFGPGTRLTVL.

The gene calls are TRBV11-2 and TRBJ2-4; no clear D gene. CDR1 is SGHAT and CDR2 is FQNNGV in the germline V gene. Trimming took 3 bases from V and 0 from J, leaving 6 bases between them. The CDR3 is 14 residues long. The CDR3 sequence: CASSFLVAKNIQYF. CDR3 DNA: TGTGCCAGCAGCTTCCTTGTAGCCAAAAACATTCAGTACTTC.

The V call is TRBV19, the J call TRBJ2-2; no clear D. This CDR3 contains 15 residues. CDR1 is LNHDA and CDR2 is SQIVND in the germline V gene (reference sequence). Trimming took off 3 bases at V and 0 bases at J, with 8 bases between the two ends. CDR3 DNA: TGTGCCAGTAGTATTGTTAGCACGAACACCGGGGAGCTGTTTTTT. Translating gives CASSIVSTNTGELFF.

V is TRBV7-2 and J is TRBJ2-3, with D possibly being TRBD2 (6 bases). The CDR3 covers 15 residues. V gave up 0 bases and J gave up 1 base, with 8 bases separating them. The germline CDR1 and CDR2 sequences are SGHTA and FQGNSA. CDR3 sequence reads: CASSLAPSGTDTQYF. CDR3 sequence (DNA): TGTGCCAGCAGCTTAGCGCCTAGCGGCACAGATACGCAGTATTTT. Looking up the rest from reference TRBV7-2 and TRBJ2-3 gives the full variable domain: GAGVSQSPSNKVTEKGKDVELRCDPISGHTALYWYRQSLGQGLEFLIYFQGNSAPDKSGLPSDRFSAERTGGSVSTLTIQRTQQEDSAVYLCASSLAPSGTDTQYFGPGTRLTVL.

This clone was counted a few times. The sample carries other DNA sequences with the same CDR3. The V and J genes are TRBV7-2 and TRBJ2-3; D possibly uses TRBD1 or TRBD2 (5 bases each). Germline CDR1 SGHTA, CDR2 FQGNSA. This CDR3 spans 15 amino acids. V lost 5 bases and J lost 1, with 13 bases in between. The CDR3 DNA is TGTGCCAGCAGCCAACGTGGGGGTGGCACAGATACGCAGTATTTT. It translates to CASSQRGGGTDTQYF.

This clone turned up a few times. Only one base separates this from a far larger clonotype, so it likely reflects a read error. J is TRBJ1-1 and V is TRBV11-3; D ambiguous. The germline gives CDR1 SGHNT, CDR2 YENEEA. The CDR3 length is 13 residues. The V and J ends lost 0 bases and 0 bases respectively, with 2 bases between them. The CDR3 reads CASSLDMNTEAFF. CDR3 coding DNA: TGTGCCAGCAGCTTAGATATGAACACTGAAGCTTTCTTT.